One sample yielded the 22 T cell receptor beta chains listed below, sequenced in a study of blood T cells in healthy people across ages. For the second PCR, which ran for about 7 to 11 cycles, a sample-barcoded 5' primer and a J-beta primer mix were used. TCRdb re-called the 5' RACE reads through MiXCR, storing one row per CDR3 protein. The table includes some 640,000 distinct CDR3 sequences, under 30% detected once. The specimen sequenced was blood. These receptors originate from a woman of 80 years or more in good health.

The chain is built from TRBV9 and TRBJ2-5, with D possibly matching TRBD2 (6 bases). With 0 bases removed from V and 11 bases from J, the gap between germline ends came to 20 bases. This CDR3 is built from 15 residues. Germline loops: CDR1 SGDLS, CDR2 YYNGEE. The CDR3 is CASSVGSGIYNEQYF. The CDR3 region has the DNA TGTGCCAGCAGCGTAGGTAGCGGTATTTACAATGAGCAGTACTTC.

This clonotype was picked up a small number of times. A read error may be the cause here, since a much bigger clone is one base away. The CDR3 DNA follows: TGTGCCACCAGCCACTCTGGGGCCAACGTCCGGACTTTC. This translates into CATSHSGANVRTF. The V call is TRBV15, the J call TRBJ2-6; D might be TRBD1 (5 bases). CDR1 LNHNV and CDR2 YYDKDF come from the germline V gene (reference sequence). The CDR3 extends over 13 amino acids.

The chain joins TRBV20-1 to TRBJ2-2; D is unclear. Germline CDR1 DFQATT, CDR2 SNEGSKA (reference sequence). The germline V and J ends were trimmed by 1 base and 5 bases, with 11 bases remaining between them. The CDR3 spans 14 residues. The CDR3 region is CSARAPTGTGELFF. The CDR3 DNA reads as TGCAGTGCTAGAGCCCCGACTGGAACCGGGGAGCTGTTTTTT.

J is TRBJ2-4 and V is TRBV20-1; tentatively, D is TRBD2 (5 bases). The J call could be wrong; TRBJ2-7 is a better fit for the DNA end. Looked up from germline, CDR1 is DFQATT and CDR2 is SNEGSKA (reference sequence). The CDR3 is made up of 12 amino acids. In nucleotides, the CDR3 is TGCAGTGCTAGGCCGGGGTGGGACGAGCAGTACTTC. Translated: CSARPGWDEQYF.

V usage is TRBV4-3 and J usage is TRBJ2-7, with 7 bases lining up with TRBD1. The CDR3 totals 13 residues. The V gene end was trimmed by 1 base and the J gene end by 6 bases; junction bases not matched to a gene: 3. Germline V gene sequence: CDR1 LGHNA, CDR2 YSLEER. The CDR3: CASSQGTGSEQYF. The CDR3 region has the DNA TGCGCCAGCAGCCAAGGGACAGGATCCGAGCAGTACTTC.

This clonotype was picked up many times. The chain recombines TRBV20-1 with TRBJ2-5, with D perhaps matching TRBD1 or TRBD2 (6 bases each). The CDR3 is 16 amino acids. Per the germline V gene, CDR1 is DFQATT and CDR2 is SNEGSKA (reference sequence). The ends were cut back, 5 bases at V and 5 bases at J, with 24 bases in the middle. CDR3 amino acids: CSAYNRGDLPRETQYF. In DNA form, the CDR3 reads TGCAGTGCTTACAATAGGGGGGACCTCCCGAGGGAGACCCAGTACTTC.

Turning to this clonotype: Here the CDR3 omits its conserved ending phenylalanine or tryptophan, so a read error is the likely source. The J gene is TRBJ2-1, the V gene TRBV5-1; D remains unclear. Trimming pared 3 bases from V and 0 bases from J, leaving 10 bases between. The germline gives CDR1 SGHRS, CDR2 YFSETQ. The CDR3 has 15 residues. The DNA for the CDR3 is TGCGCCAGCAGCTCCGTTTTGAGCTCCTACAATGAGCAGTTCTGC. Protein product: CASSSVLSSYNEQFC.

Points on this clonotype: A much more abundant neighbour one base away suggests this may be a read error. This rearrangement joins TRBV5-6 to TRBJ2-5; TRBD1 aligns across 10 bases. The CDR3 covers 15 residues. Germline-derived CDR1 and CDR2 are SGHDT and YYEEEE. Trimming cost V 3 bases and J 11 bases; bases outside gene matches: 13. CDR3 region: CASSSGTGDDYEQYF. DNA of the CDR3: TGTGCCAGCAGCTCCGGGACAGGGGATGACTATGAGCAGTACTTC.

In its sample, this clonotype was seen many times. The chain employs TRBV3-1 and TRBJ2-7, with D perhaps TRBD2 (6 bases). Trimming shortened V by 3 bases and J by 0 bases, and 9 bases separated the two germline ends. CDR1 LGHDT and CDR2 YNNKEL come from the germline V gene (reference sequence). CDR3 length equals 14 residues. CDR3 nucleotide sequence: TGTGCCAGCAGCCAGGCGGGGCCCTCCTACGAGCAGTACTTC. It yields the protein CASSQAGPSYEQYF.

V gene TRBV5-1 combines with J gene TRBJ2-1, with D possibly TRBD1 on 6 matching bases. CDR1 is SGHRS and CDR2 is YFSETQ in the germline V gene. This CDR3 comprises 14 residues. The V gene lost 3 bases and the J gene lost 6 bases, with 13 bases spanning the gap. The CDR3 nucleotides read TGCGCCAGCAGCTCAGGACAGAGGGGCAATGAGCAGTTCTTC. It is translated as CASSSGQRGNEQFF.

Many counts were recorded for this clonotype. The rearrangement uses TRBV5-5 and TRBJ2-7, with a weak D call TRBD1 (6 bases). There are 15 residues in the CDR3. V dropped 2 bases and J dropped 5 bases, with 17 bases sitting between them. From germline, CDR1 is SGHKS and CDR2 YYEKEE (reference sequence). The CDR3: CASSFPGRGVDEQYF. In nucleotides, the CDR3 is TGTGCCAGCAGCTTCCCAGGCAGGGGAGTCGACGAGCAGTACTTC.

This clonotype was recorded many times. J is TRBJ1-6 and V is TRBV6-5; 8 bases are shared with TRBD1. Germline-derived CDR1 and CDR2 are MNHEY and SVGAGI. The J segment lost 7 bases and the V segment lost 4 bases, leaving 6 bases of the junction unmatched. This CDR3 has 15 amino acids. The CDR3 reads CASSLMGQENSPLHF. DNA of the CDR3: TGTGCCAGCAGTTTGATGGGACAGGAGAATTCACCCCTCCACTTT.

The chain has TRBV4-2 and TRBJ1-2; D gene unclear. This CDR3 has 11 amino acids. V lost 1 base and J 11 bases, leaving 8 bases between the germline ends. Per germline, CDR1 LGHNA and CDR2 YNFKEQ. DNA of the CDR3: TGTGCCAGCAGCCAAGCAGGAATATACACCTTC. Translation gives CASSQAGIYTF.

This clonotype occurred many times. This rearrangement joins TRBV7-9 to TRBJ2-3; unclear D gene. Per germline, CDR1 SEHNR and CDR2 FQNEAQ (reference sequence). The CDR3 is made up of 16 amino acids. V was shortened by 3 bases and J by 1 base, with 14 bases between the two germline ends. As DNA, the CDR3 is TGTGCCAGCAGCTTCCGGTCCCCCCCGCGCACAGATACGCAGTATTTT. Translated, it gives CASSFRSPPRTDTQYF.

The chain links TRBV2 to TRBJ1-2; D is unclear. The V and J ends lost 7 bases and 4 bases respectively, with 16 bases between them. CDR3 length equals 14 residues. The V gene's germline CDR1 is SNHLY and CDR2 FYNNEI. The CDR3 loop reads CASIPGGWTYGYTF. CDR3 bases: TGTGCCAGCATTCCCGGCGGATGGACCTATGGCTACACCTTC.

This clonotype has a handful of counts. The CDR3 DNA follows: TGTGCCAGCAGCCAAGATCCGCGGGGTAAGTTCTTC. Residues: CASSQDPRGKFF. This chain joins TRBV3-1 and TRBJ2-1, with TRBD2 as a possible D gene (6 bases). Trimming took off 0 bases at V and 14 bases at J, with 11 bases between the two ends. Looked up from germline, CDR1 is LGHDT and CDR2 is YNNKEL (reference sequence). The CDR3 covers 12 residues.

This clonotype was observed many times. The chain uses TRBV6-5 and TRBJ2-7; D tentatively fits TRBD1 or TRBD2 (5 bases each). The CDR3 is 14 residues long. V shed 8 bases and J shed 0 bases, with 14 bases lying between them. In germline, CDR1 is MNHEY, CDR2 SVGAGI. The chain's CDR3 is CASGGAGYSYEQYF. The DNA of the CDR3 is TGTGCCAGCGGGGGAGCAGGGTACTCCTACGAGCAGTACTTC.

This clonotype was counted ten times or more. J is TRBJ1-2 and V is TRBV6-5; D is possibly TRBD1 (5 bases). The CDR3 length is 12 residues. Per the germline V gene, CDR1 is MNHEY and CDR2 is SVGAGI. Trimming removed 6 bases from V and 3 bases from J, with 8 bases in between. CDR3 region: CASRGDDYGYTF. The DNA of the CDR3 is TGTGCCAGCAGGGGGGACGACTATGGCTACACCTTC.

The rearrangement uses TRBV20-1 and TRBJ1-2; D unclear. Germline CDR1 DFQATT, CDR2 SNEGSKA (reference sequence). This CDR3 spans 13 amino acids. The germline V and J ends were trimmed by 6 bases and 5 bases, with 16 bases remaining between them. CDR3 sequence (DNA): TGCAGTGCCCCGCCTGACGTAACTTATGGCTACACCTTC. As protein: CSAPPDVTYGYTF.

There are many counts of this clonotype. The genes are TRBV9 and TRBJ1-2; a weak D match, TRBD1 (5 bases). CDR3 length: 16 amino acids. The V end was cut by 3 bases, the J end by 3 bases, with 18 bases between. Per germline, CDR1 SGDLS and CDR2 YYNGEE. DNA of the CDR3: TGTGCCAGCAGCGCCGCTCGGCAGGGAGGCGACTATGGCTACACCTTC. Its protein product is CASSAARQGGDYGYTF.

This clonotype was seen at least ten times. The chain employs TRBV15 and TRBJ2-5; no firm D call. V shed 1 base and J shed 5 bases, with 11 bases lying between them. There are 14 residues in the CDR3. Germline lookup yields CDR1 LNHNV and CDR2 YYDKDF (reference sequence). The CDR3 loop is CATSRAQAWETQYF. CDR3 coding DNA: TGTGCCACCAGCAGAGCGCAGGCCTGGGAGACCCAGTACTTC.

The sample holds many counts of this clonotype. This sequence joins TRBV12-3 or TRBV12-4 and TRBJ2-3, with D perhaps being TRBD1 or TRBD2 (5 bases each). There are 15 residues in the CDR3. Trimming took off 7 bases at V and 8 bases at J, with 22 bases between the two ends. The CDR3 bases are TGTGCCAGCACTCTGGGGAGCGGTGTTGGGGGTACGCAGTATTTT. Amino acid sequence: CASTLGSGVGGTQYF.